Listed below are T cell receptor beta chains from one sample, sequenced in a study of cytomegalovirus exposure and HLA in healthy donors. Libraries were prepared by immunoSEQ multiplex PCR; TCRdb keeps only in-frame clonotypes and omits some of them. The sample lists fewer than 400,000 clones, roughly 89% occurring once. The sample was PBMCs. The receptors come from a woman under 30 in good health and CMV-seronegative. Each CDR3 is given with its conserved first and last residue. A D gene is named only where the DNA matches it firmly. Where a row states a size, it is once, few, many or the class of an expanded clone; other rows omit it.

v_gene	abundance	j_gene	d_gene	CDR3aa	CDR3nt
TRBV5-4	NA	TRBJ2-1	NA	CASSPREGNEQFF	TGTGCCAGCAGCCCGCGTGAGGGCAATGAGCAGTTCTTC
TRBV5-3	NA	TRBJ2-1	TRBD2	CARSWGLAGDNEQFF	TGTGCCAGAAGCTGGGGACTAGCGGGAGACAATGAGCAGTTCTTC
TRBV7-9	NA	TRBJ2-5	NA	CASSPRTPRTGETQYF	TGTGCCAGCAGCCCCCGGACTCCTAGGACGGGGGAGACCCAGTACTTC
TRBV28	once	TRBJ1-5	NA	CASTLGGTSQPQHF	TGTGCCAGCACATTGGGGGGAACCTCTCAGCCCCAGCATTTT
TRBV13	NA	TRBJ2-4	NA	CASLEGSGKNIQYF	TGTGCCAGCCTAGAGGGATCGGGCAAAAACATTCAGTACTTC
TRBV6-1	NA	TRBJ1-3	NA	CASSERSLNSGNTIYF	TGTGCCAGCAGTGAGCGAAGCCTCAACTCTGGAAACACCATATATTTT
TRBV27	NA	TRBJ1-4	NA	CASSFQGQSEKLFF	TGTGCCAGCAGTTTCCAGGGGCAGAGTGAAAAACTGTTTTTT
TRBV18	NA	TRBJ1-1	TRBD1	CASSLQGPNTEAFF	TGTGCCAGCTCACTACAGGGGCCGAACACTGAAGCTTTCTTT
TRBV6-1	once	TRBJ1-4	NA	CASSLQGNWEKLFF	TGTGCCAGCAGTTTACAGGGAAACTGGGAAAAACTGTTTTTT
TRBV5-1	NA	TRBJ1-4	NA	CASRPTVATNEKLFF	TGCGCCAGCAGGCCAACAGTAGCAACTAATGAAAAACTGTTTTTT
TRBV2	NA	TRBJ2-4	NA	CASSETSSAKNIQYF	TGTGCCAGCAGTGAAACTAGCTCGGCCAAAAACATTCAGTACTTC
TRBV29-1	NA	TRBJ2-2	NA	CSVEGSPDSKAGELFF	TGCAGCGTTGAAGGTTCTCCGGACAGTAAAGCCGGGGAGCTGTTTTTT
TRBV6-5	NA	TRBJ2-5	TRBD2	CASRIAGGPVETQYF	TGTGCCAGCAGAATAGCGGGAGGGCCTGTGGAGACCCAGTACTTC
TRBV6-1	NA	TRBJ2-7	NA	CASSELRGSLGEQYF	TGTGCCAGCAGTGAACTACGAGGGAGTCTCGGCGAGCAGTACTTC
TRBV5-6	NA	TRBJ1-1	TRBD1	CASSSQGGTGTEAFF	TGTGCCAGCAGCTCCCAGGGGGGAACGGGCACTGAAGCTTTCTTT
TRBV19	NA	TRBJ2-7	TRBD2	CASSIVPAGNYEQYF	TGTGCCAGTAGTATCGTTCCAGCGGGGAACTACGAGCAGTACTTC
TRBV7-2	few	TRBJ1-2	NA	CASSLIGRGEDGYTF	TGTGCCAGCAGCTTAATTGGCAGGGGTGAAGATGGCTACACCTTC
TRBV5-6	NA	TRBJ2-1	NA	CASSLVRSSGEQFF	TGTGCCAGCAGCTTGGTTCGGTCGTCCGGGGAGCAGTTCTTC
TRBV5-1	few	TRBJ1-1	NA	CASSLPDTFEAFF	TGCGCCAGCAGCTTGCCAGACACCTTTGAAGCTTTCTTT
TRBV10-3	NA	TRBJ1-2	TRBD1	CAIGPPTGDYGYTF	TGTGCCATCGGCCCCCCCACAGGGGACTATGGCTACACCTTC
TRBV9	NA	TRBJ1-1	TRBD1	CASSPRGQGLPEAFF	TGTGCCAGCAGCCCGAGGGGGCAGGGTTTGCCTGAAGCTTTCTTT
TRBV19	NA	TRBJ1-5	TRBD1	CASSQGGQPQHF	TGTGCCAGTAGTCAGGGGGGTCAGCCCCAGCATTTT
TRBV7-9	NA	TRBJ2-7	NA	CASSLGQTVHEQYF	TGTGCCAGCAGCTTGGGCCAGACAGTACACGAGCAGTACTTC
TRBV25-1	NA	TRBJ2-1	NA	CASSGAGHQQFF	TGTGCCAGCAGTGGCGCGGGGCACCAGCAGTTCTTC
TRBV28	NA	TRBJ1-4	TRBD1	CASSQGGKLFF	TGTGCCAGCAGCCAGGGGGGAAAACTGTTTTTT
TRBV4-1	NA	TRBJ2-4	TRBD2	CASSHLLAGPGKNIQYF	TGCGCCAGCAGCCATTTACTAGCGGGACCGGGGAAAAACATTCAGTACTTC
TRBV4-2	NA	TRBJ2-7	TRBD1	CASSQLGQAYYEQYF	TGTGCCAGCAGCCAACTCGGACAGGCCTACTACGAGCAGTACTTC
TRBV4-3	few	TRBJ1-1	NA	CASSARTEGTEAFF	TGCGCCAGCAGCGCCCGGACAGAGGGCACTGAAGCTTTCTTT
TRBV28	NA	TRBJ1-2	NA	CASSPGLKNYGYTF	TGTGCCAGCAGTCCGGGACTAAAAAACTATGGCTACACCTTC
TRBV18	NA	TRBJ1-5	NA	CASSPPGRGSNQPQHF	TGTGCCAGCTCACCCCCCGGACGGGGGAGCAATCAGCCCCAGCATTTT
TRBV15	once	TRBJ2-7	TRBD2	CATSRTLGTSAQPPSEQYF	TGTGCCACCAGCAGAACTCTCGGGACTAGCGCCCAACCACCCTCCGAGCAGTACTTC
TRBV6-6	few	TRBJ1-5	NA	CASSDYRDQPQHF	TGTGCCAGCAGTGACTACAGGGATCAGCCCCAGCATTTT
TRBV6-1	NA	TRBJ1-5	NA	CASSVGVVQPQHF	TGTGCCAGCAGTGTAGGGGTGGTTCAGCCCCAGCATTTT
TRBV7-2	NA	TRBJ2-3	NA	CASSLAFTGDTQYF	TGTGCCAGCAGCTTAGCGTTTACGGGGGATACGCAGTATTTT
TRBV6-5	NA	TRBJ1-5	NA	CASSSARGEQPQHF	TGTGCCAGCAGTTCCGCCCGAGGCGAGCAGCCCCAGCATTTT
TRBV7-2	once	TRBJ2-1	TRBD2	CASSPNWASGSNEQFF	TGTGCCAGCAGCCCAAATTGGGCTAGCGGGAGCAATGAGCAGTTCTTC
TRBV5-4	NA	TRBJ2-3	TRBD2	CASRVWLAGDTQYF	TGTGCCAGCAGGGTATGGCTAGCGGGAGATACGCAGTATTTT
TRBV6-5	NA	TRBJ2-1	NA	CASRQAALSYNEQFF	TGTGCCAGCAGGCAAGCGGCCCTCTCCTACAATGAGCAGTTCTTC
TRBV9	NA	TRBJ2-5	TRBD2	CASSAGTTKETQYF	TGTGCCAGCAGCGCCGGGACTACAAAAGAGACCCAGTACTTC
TRBV10-3	NA	TRBJ2-2	TRBD2	CAISSLAGGPRGELFF	TGTGCCATCAGCTCCCTAGCGGGAGGGCCCCGCGGGGAGCTGTTTTTT